This TCR beta chain emerged from a study of human CD8 memory T cell subsets. UMI-labeled 5' RACE was the method by which TCR beta libraries were made. TCRdb re-called the 5' RACE reads, yielding one record per CDR3 amino acid sequence without DNA. This sample's table has about 4,200 distinct CDR3 sequences. This TCR came from a human donor in good health. Sequencing input: CD8+ effector memory T cells (TEM) sorted from PBMCs. As to subset: effector memory CD8 T cells, CCR7- CD45RO+ CD95+.

The CDR3: CASSGQMNTEAFF. This chain uses TRBV10-1 with TRBJ1-1; the TCRdb call, TRBD1, lacks DNA for checking. CDR1 is WNHNN and CDR2 is SYGVQD in the germline V gene (reference sequence). This CDR3 comprises 13 residues.